Sequencing of this T cell receptor beta chain was carried out in a study of blood T cells in healthy people across ages. Across the whole study: Roughly one uniquely barcoded beta molecule per two T cells was captured. General study results and limits: Estimates based on one million T cells were treated as lower bounds.

CDR1 LGHNA and CDR2 YSLEER come from the germline V gene. This CDR3 is built from 16 residues. V trimming: 0 bases; J trimming: 5 bases; junction bases outside the gene matches: 4. Of note for this clonotype: Its antigen is undetermined.

Then a second PCR, running about 7 to 11 cycles, was carried out with a sample-barcoded 5' primer and a J-beta primer mix. From the 5' RACE reads, TCRdb called clonotypes with MiXCR, one entry per CDR3 protein. The table lists 950,000 to 1,200,000 distinct CDR3 sequences, roughly two fifths of them singletons, with roughly 13% in the top ten. The sequenced sample consisted of blood. The TCR comes from a man between 18 and 29 years old in good health. The genes are TRBV4-3 and TRBJ1-5; 10 nucleotides agree with TRBD1. The CDR3, as DNA: TGCGCCAGCAGCCAAGATCCCGGGACAGGGGATCAGCCCCAGCATTTT. Its protein is CASSQDPGTGDQPQHF.